These 15 T cell receptor beta chains came from one sample sequenced in a study of blood T cell repertoires in COVID-19. The table came from immunoSEQ multiplex PCR; TCRdb's copy has only in-frame clones and leaves some out. The table shows around 340,000 clones, with more than 70% occurring only once. Specimen: peripheral blood. The receptors here all came from a young man with active or convalescent COVID-19.

This chain uses TRBV2 with TRBJ1-6, with 7 bases lining up with TRBD1. CDR3 length equals 15 residues. Trimming removed 6 bases from V and 2 bases from J; junction bases left unmatched: 4. Germline CDR1 SNHLY, CDR2 FYNNEI. The CDR3 is CASRNQGAYNSPLHF. As DNA, the CDR3 is TGTGCCAGCAGGAACCAGGGGGCCTATAATTCACCCCTCCACTTT.

The chain joins TRBV5-1 to TRBJ2-7, with D maybe TRBD2 (5 bases). CDR1 SGHRS and CDR2 YFSETQ come from the germline V gene. This CDR3 has 12 residues. V lost 5 bases, J lost 3 bases, and 9 bases lay in between. The CDR3 sequence is CASREDYYEQYF. The CDR3 DNA reads TGCGCCAGCAGGGAAGACTACTACGAGCAGTACTTC.

The chain carries TRBV13 and TRBJ2-1, with 8 bases that match TRBD2. CDR1 is PRHDT, CDR2 FYEKMQ, per germline (reference sequence). Unmatched junction bases numbered 9, after V lost 5 bases and J lost 6 bases. The CDR3 sequence is 15 residues long. CDR3 DNA: TGTGCCAGCAGCCTCAGCGGGAGCGGATCCAATGAGCAGTTCTTC. Translation: CASSLSGSGSNEQFF.

The chain couples TRBV7-2 to TRBJ2-5, with TRBD2 identical over 13 bases. V dropped 5 bases and J dropped 2; count of bases not matched to a gene: 5. Germline values: CDR1 SGHTA, CDR2 FQGNSA. The CDR3 is 16 residues long. The CDR3: CASSPTSGRAQETQYF. The CDR3 DNA is TGTGCCAGCAGCCCAACTAGCGGGAGGGCGCAAGAGACCCAGTACTTC. The variable domain in full, with the rest retrieved from reference TRBV7-2 and TRBJ2-5, is GAGVSQSPSNKVTEKGKDVELRCDPISGHTALYWYRQSLGQGLEFLIYFQGNSAPDKSGLPSDRFSAERTGGSVSTLTIQRTQQEDSAVYLCASSPTSGRAQETQYFGPGTRLLVL.

This clone appeared a single time. The chain links TRBV6-2 or TRBV6-3 to TRBJ2-1; 11 bases align to TRBD1. The CDR3 spans 17 residues. The ends lost 1 base at V and 8 bases at J; junction bases unmatched: 10. Germline V lookup: CDR1 MNHEY, CDR2 SVGEGT. CDR3: CASSYLSGQGGFDEQFF. The CDR3 nucleotides are TGTGCCAGCAGTTACTTGTCGGGACAGGGGGGTTTTGATGAGCAGTTCTTC.

The chain combines TRBV3-1 (or the pseudogene TRBV3-2) with TRBJ1-1; D possibly corresponds to TRBD1 (6 bases). The CDR3 runs 14 residues. Trimming removed 5 bases at V and 10 bases at J, with 20 bases between. Germline assignment: CDR1 LGHDT and CDR2 YNNKEL (reference sequence). CDR3 protein: CASSSMATGSPAFF. CDR3 nucleotide sequence: TGTGCCAGCAGCTCAATGGCCACAGGGAGCCCAGCTTTCTTT.

The chain has TRBV13 and TRBJ1-6, with 7 bases aligning to TRBD1. The CDR3 runs 14 residues. In germline, CDR1 is PRHDT, CDR2 FYEKMQ (reference sequence). V gave up 6 bases and J gave up 9 bases; unmatched junction bases: 8. CDR3 region: CASSVEGGRSPLHF. CDR3 coding DNA: TGTGCCAGCAGTGTAGAAGGGGGCCGTTCACCCCTCCACTTT. The entire variable domain, with the rest obtained from reference TRBV13 and TRBJ1-6, is as follows: AAGVIQSPRHLIKEKRETATLKCYPIPRHDTVYWYQQGPGQDPQFLISFYEKMQSDKGSIPDRFSAQQFSDYHSELNMSSLELGDSALYFCASSVEGGRSPLHFGNGTRLTVT.

The chain links TRBV6-5 to TRBJ1-1; 7 bases fit TRBD1. Germline CDR1 reads MNHEY; CDR2 reads SVGAGI. There are 14 residues in the CDR3. The J segment lost 1 base and the V segment lost 6 bases, leaving 5 bases of the junction unmatched. CDR3 bases: TGTGCCAGCAGCTACAGACAGGGGAACACTGAAGCTTTCTTT. Protein sequence: CASSYRQGNTEAFF.

In DNA, the CDR3 is TGTGCCAGCAGTTCCTCAGGGGGCAGCTATGGCTACACCTTC. Translated: CASSSSGGSYGYTF. The chain employs TRBV6-2 or TRBV6-3 and TRBJ1-2, with 8 bases fitting TRBD1. The CDR3 has 14 amino acids. Germline V lookup: CDR1 MNHEY, CDR2 SVGEGT. The J segment lost 4 bases and the V segment lost 4 bases, leaving 5 bases of the junction unmatched.

The rearrangement links TRBV5-1 to TRBJ2-5; D may be TRBD2 (5 bases). V lost 1 base, J lost 4 bases, and 5 bases lay in between. Looked up from germline, CDR1 is SGHRS and CDR2 is YFSETQ. The CDR3 contains 12 residues. The chain's CDR3 is CASSLRGETQYF. The CDR3 bases are TGCGCCAGCAGCTTGCGGGGAGAGACCCAGTACTTC.

This clone was picked up a small number of times. The chain links TRBV24-1 to TRBJ1-1, with no clear D. CDR1 is KGHDR, CDR2 SFDVKD, per germline. This CDR3 contains 14 residues. V was shortened by 7 bases and J by 5 bases, with 16 bases between the two germline ends. The CDR3 DNA follows: TGTGCCACCAGACCGGCGTCGGGGAGGACTGAAGCTTTCTTT. Translation: CATRPASGRTEAFF.

This sequence joins TRBV4-1 and TRBJ1-2; TRBD1 agrees at 10 bases. This CDR3 spans 18 amino acids. Losses at the gene ends were 1 base for V and 2 bases for J; bases not matched to a gene: 10. From germline, CDR1 is MGHRA and CDR2 YSYEKL. DNA for the CDR3: TGCGCCAGCAGCCAAGTACCGGGACAGGGGCTCGGGAACTATGGCTACACCTTC. It codes for CASSQVPGQGLGNYGYTF.

This chain connects TRBV11-2 to TRBJ2-1, with TRBD2 matching over 11 bases. The CDR3 contains 14 residues. The germline V gene encodes CDR1 SGHAT and CDR2 FQNNGV. Germline trimming cut 3 bases from V and 6 bases from J; bases unmatched to any gene: 1. The CDR3 nucleotides are TGTGCCAGCAGCTTTAGCGGGAGGGGCAATGAGCAGTTCTTC. It codes for CASSFSGRGNEQFF.

J is TRBJ1-2 and V is TRBV7-3, with a tentative D call TRBD1 (6 bases). Deletions cut 3 bases from V and 7 bases from J, with 12 bases between. The CDR3 covers 13 residues. Germline V gene sequence: CDR1 SGHTA, CDR2 FQGTGA. The CDR3 region has the DNA TGTGCCAGCAGCTTCACACAGGGCTTTGGCTACACCTTC. It codes for CASSFTQGFGYTF.

J is TRBJ2-3 and V is TRBV10-3, with a tentative D call TRBD2 (7 bases). Trimming pared 3 bases from V and 1 base from J, leaving 11 bases between. The CDR3 has 15 residues. In germline, CDR1 is ENHRY, CDR2 SYGVKD. In DNA, the CDR3 is TGTGCCATCAGTGAAGGGGGGGCCGGCACAGATACGCAGTATTTT. It translates to CAISEGGAGTDTQYF.